A single sample gave rise to the 25 T cell receptor beta chains below, sequenced in a study of blood T cell repertoires in COVID-19 (dated by TCRdb to about 2020). Library construction relied on the immunoSEQ multiplex PCR assay. The immuneACCESS repertoire file appears here via TCRdb, limited to in-frame rearrangements. These files lack a portion of the clones; in checked studies, under half of the deficit traces to unresolved V genes, and the cause of the others is not known. Within this sample are 300,000 to 350,000 clones, with over 80% of them counted one time only. Together, the top ten hold more than 5% of the sample. The sequenced sample consisted of PBMCs or T cells enriched from blood (not recorded which). These receptors originate from a man aged 25 to 40 who had recovered from COVID-19.

V usage is TRBV19 and J usage is TRBJ1-6; 9 bases match TRBD1. The germline gives CDR1 LNHDA, CDR2 SQIVND (reference sequence). The junction had 10 bases not matched to a gene; V was cut back by 1 base and J by 9 bases. CDR3 length: 17 residues. The CDR3 loop reads CASSIVSKDRGGSPLHF. The CDR3 region has the DNA TGTGCCAGTAGTATAGTATCGAAGGACAGGGGTGGTTCACCCCTCCACTTT.

The chain has TRBV3-1 (or the pseudogene TRBV3-2) and TRBJ1-2; 7 positions agree with TRBD1. After removal of 5 bases from V and 1 base from J, the junction contained 7 bases not matched to a gene. CDR1 LGHDT and CDR2 YNNKEL come from the germline V gene (reference sequence). The CDR3 extends over 15 amino acids. The CDR3 reads CASSSRQGHNYGYTF. The CDR3 nucleotides read TGTGCCAGCAGCTCTAGACAGGGCCATAACTATGGCTACACCTTC.

Here the CDR3 DNA reads TGTGCCAGCAGGCAGGGGGCTGCTGAAAAACTGTTTTTT. This gives the protein CASRQGAAEKLFF. The chain joins TRBV6-5 to TRBJ1-4; 8 bases line up with TRBD1. The V segment lost 6 bases and the J segment 7 bases; nucleotides outside the gene matches: 4. Germline V lookup: CDR1 MNHEY, CDR2 SVGAGI. The CDR3 is made up of 13 amino acids.

V and J are TRBV7-8 and TRBJ2-3; 9 nucleotides align to TRBD2. From germline, CDR1 is SGHVS and CDR2 FQNEAQ. Trimming at V came to 1 base and at J to 2 bases, leaving 10 bases not matched to a gene. The CDR3 runs 18 residues. CDR3 sequence: CASSLEGPAGGNTDTQYF. In nucleotides, the CDR3 is TGTGCCAGCAGCTTAGAAGGGCCAGCGGGGGGCAACACAGATACGCAGTATTTT. The variable domain in full, completed from reference TRBV7-8 and TRBJ2-3, reads GAGVSQSPRYKVAKRGQDVALRCDPISGHVSLFWYQQALGQGPEFLTYFQNEAQLDKSGLPSDRFFAERPEGSVSTLKIQRTQQEDSAVYLCASSLEGPAGGNTDTQYFGPGTRLTVL.

This rearrangement joins TRBV19 to TRBJ1-1, with 10 bases identical to TRBD1. Looked up from germline, CDR1 is LNHDA and CDR2 is SQIVND (reference sequence). Unmatched junction bases numbered 8, after V lost 9 bases and J lost 4 bases. The CDR3 is 14 amino acids. The CDR3 DNA is TGTGCCAGCCGGGGGTGGACAGGGGGCACTGAAGCTTTCTTT. Protein: CASRGWTGGTEAFF.

V is TRBV5-1 and J is TRBJ2-7, with 9 bases aligning to TRBD2. Unmatched junction bases numbered 9, after V lost 3 bases and J lost 5 bases. Germline assignment: CDR1 SGHRS and CDR2 YFSETQ. The CDR3 is 15 amino acids. The CDR3 spells CASSSGTAGGHEQYF. As DNA, the CDR3 is TGCGCCAGCAGCTCCGGGACAGCGGGGGGCCACGAGCAGTACTTC.

This chain joins TRBV5-1 and TRBJ1-1; 9 bases agree with TRBD1. Per germline, CDR1 SGHRS and CDR2 YFSETQ. V shed 4 bases and J 1 base; nucleotides not matched to a gene: 5. There are 15 residues in the CDR3. Here the CDR3 DNA reads TGCGCCAGCAGCGAACAGGGGGCAGAGAACACTGAAGCTTTCTTT. Its protein product is CASSEQGAENTEAFF. Based on the CDR3 plus reference TRBV5-1 and TRBJ1-1, the full variable domain is KAGVTQTPRYLIKTRGQQVTLSCSPISGHRSVSWYQQTPGQGLQFLFEYFSETQRNKGNFPGRFSGRQFSNSRSEMNVSTLELGDSALYLCASSEQGAENTEAFFGQGTRLTVV.

The CDR3 reads CASARTSNQPQHF. DNA of the CDR3: TGTGCCAGCGCCCGGACAAGCAATCAGCCCCAGCATTTT. The chain couples TRBV28 to TRBJ1-5; D might be TRBD1 (5 bases). The CDR3 consists of 13 residues. The germline V gene has CDR1 MDHEN and CDR2 SYDVKM. Between the trimmed V and J ends, which lost 8 bases and 1 base, there was a span of 9 bases. Together with reference TRBV28 and TRBJ1-5, the CDR3 gives the full variable domain: DVKVTQSSRYLVKRTGEKVFLECVQDMDHENMFWYRQDPGLGLRLIYFSYDVKMKEKGDIPEGYSVSREKKERFSLILESASTNQTSMYLCASARTSNQPQHFGDGTRLSIL.

This chain connects TRBV27 to TRBJ1-5, with TRBD1 matching over 7 bases. The V and J ends lost 5 bases and 7 bases, in that order; junction bases with no gene match: 8. Germline CDR1 MNHEY, CDR2 SMNVEV (reference sequence). The CDR3 is 14 amino acids. The CDR3 spells CASSLKSGGQPQHF. For the CDR3, the DNA is TGTGCCAGCAGTCTCAAGTCAGGGGGACAGCCCCAGCATTTT.

This rearrangement joins TRBV18 to TRBJ1-2; perhaps TRBD1 as D (6 bases). The length of the CDR3 is 14 residues. The germline gives CDR1 KGHSH, CDR2 LQKENI. Trimming took 4 bases from V and 4 from J, leaving 13 bases between them. The CDR3 protein is CASSLSTGSYGYTF. CDR3 DNA: TGTGCCAGCTCACTTTCGACAGGTTCCTATGGCTACACCTTC.

V is TRBV3-1 (or the pseudogene TRBV3-2) and J is TRBJ2-7, with D tentatively TRBD2 (6 bases). With 2 bases removed from V and 1 base from J, the gap between germline ends came to 6 bases. The CDR3 loop spans 13 amino acids. CDR1 and CDR2 from the germline V gene are LGHDT and YNNKEL (reference sequence). The CDR3 DNA sequence: TGTGCCAGCAGCCAACTAGCGTCCTACGAGCAGTACTTC. Amino acid sequence: CASSQLASYEQYF.

The chain has TRBV28 and TRBJ2-7, with 9 bases that match TRBD1. CDR1 and CDR2 from the germline V gene are MDHEN and SYDVKM. The CDR3 is made up of 15 amino acids. The V segment lost 3 bases and the J segment 5 bases; nucleotides outside the gene matches: 8. The CDR3: CASSLFGTGLHEQYF. CDR3 bases: TGTGCCAGCAGTTTGTTCGGGACAGGGCTCCACGAGCAGTACTTC.

The chain combines TRBV19 with TRBJ1-5; D unresolved. The germline V gene has CDR1 LNHDA and CDR2 SQIVND (reference sequence). The germline V and J ends were trimmed by 6 bases and 7 bases, with 19 bases remaining between them. This CDR3 spans 15 amino acids. The CDR3 reads CASSPMARGTQPQHF. The DNA of the CDR3 is TGTGCCAGTAGCCCAATGGCCCGGGGTACACAGCCCCAGCATTTT.

This chain connects TRBV7-8 to TRBJ1-1, with 12 bases matching TRBD1. Germline assignment: CDR1 SGHVS and CDR2 FQNEAQ. The V and J ends lost 1 base and 3 bases, in that order; junction bases with no gene match: 3. The CDR3 loop spans 16 amino acids. The CDR3 sequence is CASSLVGTGGYTEAFF. The CDR3 DNA reads as TGTGCCAGCAGCTTAGTGGGGACAGGGGGCTACACTGAAGCTTTCTTT. The full variable domain, in which reference TRBV7-8 and TRBJ1-1 provide the parts outside the CDR3, is GAGVSQSPRYKVAKRGQDVALRCDPISGHVSLFWYQQALGQGPEFLTYFQNEAQLDKSGLPSDRFFAERPEGSVSTLKIQRTQQEDSAVYLCASSLVGTGGYTEAFFGQGTRLTVV.

This rearrangement joins TRBV5-1 to TRBJ1-1; 7 bases match TRBD1. Germline V gene lookup returns CDR1 SGHRS and CDR2 YFSETQ. Trimming cost V 5 bases and J 4 bases; bases outside gene matches: 5. This CDR3 region has 13 residues. CDR3 sequence (DNA): TGCGCCAGCAGTTCCTACAGGGGCACTGAAGCTTTCTTT. Translation: CASSSYRGTEAFF.

The chain joins TRBV18 to TRBJ2-2, with 11 bases lining up with TRBD2. J gave up 7 bases and V 5 bases, and 6 bases lay outside the gene matches. This CDR3 has 15 residues. Germline CDR1 KGHSH, CDR2 LQKENI. The CDR3: CASSAGLADIGELFF. The CDR3 bases are TGTGCCAGCTCAGCGGGACTAGCGGATATCGGGGAGCTGTTTTTT.

The chain recombines TRBV5-1 with TRBJ1-6; D unclear. The CDR3 consists of 16 residues. Trimming stripped 1 base from V and 0 bases from J, with 8 bases between. Germline CDR1 and CDR2: SGHRS and YFSETQ. The CDR3 sequence is CASSLKESSYNSPLHF. The DNA of the CDR3 is TGCGCCAGCAGCTTGAAGGAGAGCTCCTATAATTCACCCCTCCACTTT.

The chain has TRBV2 and TRBJ1-1; possibly TRBD1 for D (6 bases). The CDR3 runs to 13 residues. Germline lookup yields CDR1 SNHLY and CDR2 FYNNEI. The V end lost 2 bases, the J end lost 4 bases, and 8 bases lay between the germline ends. The CDR3 DNA sequence: TGTGCCAGCAGTGAATTCAGGGGCACTGAAGCTTTCTTT. It is translated as CASSEFRGTEAFF.

The chain carries TRBV6-5 and TRBJ1-1; D not resolved. Trimming took off 0 bases at V and 7 bases at J, with 3 bases between the two ends. From germline, CDR1 is MNHEY and CDR2 SVGAGI. The CDR3 totals 11 residues. CDR3 loop: CASSYSHEAFF. CDR3 DNA sequence: TGTGCCAGCAGTTACTCCCATGAAGCTTTCTTT.

The chain couples TRBV24-1 to TRBJ2-7, with D possibly TRBD2 on 5 matching bases. Trimming shortened V by 3 bases and J by 4 bases, and 9 bases separated the two germline ends. The germline V gene encodes CDR1 KGHDR and CDR2 SFDVKD. This CDR3 is 13 amino acids long. The CDR3 DNA reads as TGTGCCACCAGTGATACGAGGGATTACGAGCAGTACTTC. It specifies CATSDTRDYEQYF.

This chain uses TRBV27 with TRBJ1-1; TRBD1 is a possible D gene (6 bases). Germline V lookup: CDR1 MNHEY, CDR2 SMNVEV (reference sequence). The CDR3 runs to 15 residues. The V and J ends lost 3 bases and 2 bases respectively, with 13 bases between them. The CDR3 sequence: CASSLVQGRNTEAFF. Here the CDR3 DNA reads TGTGCCAGCAGTTTGGTTCAGGGGCGAAACACTGAAGCTTTCTTT.

Here the CDR3 DNA reads TGTGCCAGCAGCCAAGATTTCGGGTCTGGGGCCAACGTCCTGACTTTC. Protein product: CASSQDFGSGANVLTF. The chain uses TRBV4-2 and TRBJ2-6; D gene unclear. The CDR3 contains 16 residues. V was pared by 0 bases and J by 1 base, with 7 bases between. Germline V lookup: CDR1 LGHNA, CDR2 YNFKEQ.

This chain links TRBV29-1 with TRBJ2-2; TRBD1 might be the D (6 bases). Germline V CDR1 and CDR2: SQVTM, ANQGSEA. Trimming cost V 7 bases and J 1 base, with 13 bases left between them. CDR3 length equals 14 residues. The CDR3 nucleotides are TGCAGCGCCTTAGGACAGCAGAACACCGGGGAGCTGTTTTTT. Encoded protein: CSALGQQNTGELFF.

The chain has TRBV6-2 or TRBV6-3 and TRBJ2-3; 9 bases are shared with TRBD2. The ends lost 2 bases at V and 4 bases at J; junction bases unmatched: 4. The CDR3 length is 15 residues. The germline V gene has CDR1 MNHEY and CDR2 SVGEGT. CDR3 sequence (DNA): TGTGCCAGCAGTTACGCTAGCGGGGAAGCAGATACGCAGTATTTT. It encodes CASSYASGEADTQYF.

The chain has TRBV23-1 and TRBJ1-6; 7 nucleotides agree with TRBD1. TRBV23-1 is treated as an ORF (open reading frame) with a function not yet certain. The CDR3 extends over 15 amino acids. The V gene end was trimmed by 4 bases and the J gene end by 9 bases; junction bases not matched to a gene: 9. The CDR3 loop is CASSPKTGRISPLHF. As DNA, the CDR3 is TGCGCCAGCAGTCCCAAGACAGGGAGAATTTCACCCCTCCACTTT.